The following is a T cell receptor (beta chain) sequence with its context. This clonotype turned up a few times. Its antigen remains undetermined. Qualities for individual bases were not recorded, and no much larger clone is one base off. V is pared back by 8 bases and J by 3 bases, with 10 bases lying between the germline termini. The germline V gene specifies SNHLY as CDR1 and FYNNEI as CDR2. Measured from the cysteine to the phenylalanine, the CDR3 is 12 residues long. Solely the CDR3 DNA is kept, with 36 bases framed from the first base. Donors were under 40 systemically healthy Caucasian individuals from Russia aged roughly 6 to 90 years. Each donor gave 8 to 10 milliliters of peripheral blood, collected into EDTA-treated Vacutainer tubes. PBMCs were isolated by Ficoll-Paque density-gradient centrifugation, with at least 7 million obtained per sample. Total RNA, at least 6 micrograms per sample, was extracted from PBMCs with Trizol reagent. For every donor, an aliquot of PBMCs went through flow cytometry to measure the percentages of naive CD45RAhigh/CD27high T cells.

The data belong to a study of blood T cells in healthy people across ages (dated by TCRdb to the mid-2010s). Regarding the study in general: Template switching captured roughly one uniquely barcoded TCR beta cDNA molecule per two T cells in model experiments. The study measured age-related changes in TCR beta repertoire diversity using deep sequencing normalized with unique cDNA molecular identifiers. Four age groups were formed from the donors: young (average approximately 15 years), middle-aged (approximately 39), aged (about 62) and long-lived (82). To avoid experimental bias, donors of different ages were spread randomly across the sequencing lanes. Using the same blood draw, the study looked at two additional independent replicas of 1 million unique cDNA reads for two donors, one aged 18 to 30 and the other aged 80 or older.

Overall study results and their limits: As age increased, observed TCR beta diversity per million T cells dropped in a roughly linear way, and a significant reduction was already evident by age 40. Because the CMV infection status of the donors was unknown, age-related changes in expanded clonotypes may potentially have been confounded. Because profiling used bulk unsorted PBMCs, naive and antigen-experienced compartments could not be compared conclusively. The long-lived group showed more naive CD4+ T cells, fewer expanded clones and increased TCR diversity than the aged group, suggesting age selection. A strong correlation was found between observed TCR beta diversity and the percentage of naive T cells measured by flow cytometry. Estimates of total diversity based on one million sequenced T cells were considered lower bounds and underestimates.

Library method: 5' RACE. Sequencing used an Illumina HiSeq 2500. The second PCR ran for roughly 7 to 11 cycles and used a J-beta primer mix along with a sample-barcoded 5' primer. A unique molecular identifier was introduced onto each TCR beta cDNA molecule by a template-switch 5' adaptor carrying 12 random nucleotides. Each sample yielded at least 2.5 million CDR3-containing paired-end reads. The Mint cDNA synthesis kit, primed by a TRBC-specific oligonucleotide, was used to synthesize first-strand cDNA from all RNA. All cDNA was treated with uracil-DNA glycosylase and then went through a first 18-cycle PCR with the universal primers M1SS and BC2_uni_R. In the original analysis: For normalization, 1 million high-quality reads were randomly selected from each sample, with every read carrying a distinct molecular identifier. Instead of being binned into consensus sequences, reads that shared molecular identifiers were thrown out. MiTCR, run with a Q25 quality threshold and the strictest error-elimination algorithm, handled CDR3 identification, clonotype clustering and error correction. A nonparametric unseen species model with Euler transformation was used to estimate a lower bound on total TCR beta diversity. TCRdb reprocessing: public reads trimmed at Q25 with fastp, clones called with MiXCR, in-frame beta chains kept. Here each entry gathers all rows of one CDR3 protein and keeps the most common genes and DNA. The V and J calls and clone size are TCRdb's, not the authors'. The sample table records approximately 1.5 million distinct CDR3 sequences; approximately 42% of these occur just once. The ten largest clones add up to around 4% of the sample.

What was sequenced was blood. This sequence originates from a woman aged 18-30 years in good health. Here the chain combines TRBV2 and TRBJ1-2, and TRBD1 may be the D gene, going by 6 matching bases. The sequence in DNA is TGTGCCAGCTCGGACAGATACTATGGCTACACCTTC. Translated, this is CASSDRYYGYTF.